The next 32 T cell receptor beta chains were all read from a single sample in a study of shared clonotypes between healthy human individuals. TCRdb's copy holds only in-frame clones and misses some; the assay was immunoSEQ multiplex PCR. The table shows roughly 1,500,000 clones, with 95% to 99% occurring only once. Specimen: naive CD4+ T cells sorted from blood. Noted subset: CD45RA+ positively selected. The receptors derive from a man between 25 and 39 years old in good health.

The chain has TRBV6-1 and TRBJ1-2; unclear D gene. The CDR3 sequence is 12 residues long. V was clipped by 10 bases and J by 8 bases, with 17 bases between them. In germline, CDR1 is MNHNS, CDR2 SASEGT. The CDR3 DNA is TGTGCCATCCTGCTCACTTGGATCGGCTACACCTTC. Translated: CAILLTWIGYTF.

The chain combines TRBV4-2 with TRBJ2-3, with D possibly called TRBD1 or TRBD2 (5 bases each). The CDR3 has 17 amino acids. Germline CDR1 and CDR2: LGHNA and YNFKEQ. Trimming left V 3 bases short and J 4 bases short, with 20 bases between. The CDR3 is CASSQPPGTPAADTQYF. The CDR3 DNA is TGTGCCAGCAGCCAGCCGCCCGGGACCCCAGCTGCAGATACGCAGTATTTT.

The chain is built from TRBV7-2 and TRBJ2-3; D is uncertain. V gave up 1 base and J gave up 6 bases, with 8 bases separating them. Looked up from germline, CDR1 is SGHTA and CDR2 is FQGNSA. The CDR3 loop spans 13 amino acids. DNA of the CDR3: TGTGCCAGCAGCTTAGAATTTGCTGATACGCAGTATTTT. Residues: CASSLEFADTQYF.

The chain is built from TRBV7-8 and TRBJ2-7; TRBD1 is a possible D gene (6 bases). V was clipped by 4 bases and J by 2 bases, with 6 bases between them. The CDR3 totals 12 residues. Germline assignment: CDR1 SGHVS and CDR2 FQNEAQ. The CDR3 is CASSWDTYEQYF. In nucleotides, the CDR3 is TGTGCCAGCAGCTGGGACACCTACGAGCAGTACTTC.

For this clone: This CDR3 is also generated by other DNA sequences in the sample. Here the CDR3 reads CASSLVSSQETQYF. DNA for the CDR3: TGCGCCAGCAGCTTGGTTAGCTCCCAAGAGACCCAGTACTTC. The chain has TRBV5-1 and TRBJ2-5, with unresolved D. The germline V gene has CDR1 SGHRS and CDR2 YFSETQ. V lost 0 bases to trimming and J lost 1 base, with 7 bases between them. The CDR3 consists of 14 residues.

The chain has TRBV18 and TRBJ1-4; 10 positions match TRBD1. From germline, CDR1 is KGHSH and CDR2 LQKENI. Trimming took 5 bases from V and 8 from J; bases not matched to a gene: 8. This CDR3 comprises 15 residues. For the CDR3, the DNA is TGTGCCAGCTCAAAAGACAGGGGGCGGGAAGAAAAACTGTTTTTT. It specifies CASSKDRGREEKLFF.

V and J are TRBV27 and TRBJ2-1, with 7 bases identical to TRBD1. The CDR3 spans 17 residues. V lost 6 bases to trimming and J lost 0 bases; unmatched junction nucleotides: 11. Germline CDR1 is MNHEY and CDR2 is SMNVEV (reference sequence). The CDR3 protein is CASSLRDRGISYNEQFF. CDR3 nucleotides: TGTGCCAGCAGCCTGAGGGACAGAGGGATCTCCTACAATGAGCAGTTCTTC.

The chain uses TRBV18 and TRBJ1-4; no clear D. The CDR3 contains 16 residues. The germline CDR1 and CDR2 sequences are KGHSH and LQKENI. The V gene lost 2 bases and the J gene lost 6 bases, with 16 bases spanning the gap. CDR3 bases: TGTGCCAGCTCACCAGGGATGCCCCCCGGACATGAAAAACTGTTTTTT. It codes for CASSPGMPPGHEKLFF.

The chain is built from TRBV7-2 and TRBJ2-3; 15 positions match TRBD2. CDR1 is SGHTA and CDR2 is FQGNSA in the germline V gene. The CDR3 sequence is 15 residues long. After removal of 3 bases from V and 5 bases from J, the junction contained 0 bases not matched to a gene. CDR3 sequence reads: CASSLGLAGGDTQYF. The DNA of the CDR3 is TGTGCCAGCAGCTTGGGACTAGCGGGAGGAGATACGCAGTATTTT.

The CDR3 sequence is CASSPGTVNNQPQHF. The CDR3 DNA reads as TGTGCCAGCAGCCCAGGGACAGTTAATAATCAGCCCCAGCATTTT. This sequence joins TRBV11-2 and TRBJ1-5, with TRBD1 identical over 7 bases. V was clipped by 5 bases and J by 4 bases; unmatched bases: 8. The CDR3 has 15 residues. Germline CDR1 and CDR2: SGHAT and FQNNGV.

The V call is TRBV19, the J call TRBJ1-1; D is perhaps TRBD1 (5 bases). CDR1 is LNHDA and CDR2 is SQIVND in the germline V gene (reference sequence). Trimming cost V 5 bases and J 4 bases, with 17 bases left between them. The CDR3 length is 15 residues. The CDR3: CASSDTPSGVTEAFF. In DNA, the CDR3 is TGTGCCAGTAGTGATACGCCGTCGGGGGTCACTGAAGCTTTCTTT.

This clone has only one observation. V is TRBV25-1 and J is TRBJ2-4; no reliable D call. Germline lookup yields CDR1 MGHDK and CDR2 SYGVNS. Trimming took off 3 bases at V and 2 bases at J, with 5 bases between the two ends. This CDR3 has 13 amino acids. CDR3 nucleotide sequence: TGTGCCAGCAGTGAGCCGTCCAAAAACATTCAGTACTTC. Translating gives CASSEPSKNIQYF.

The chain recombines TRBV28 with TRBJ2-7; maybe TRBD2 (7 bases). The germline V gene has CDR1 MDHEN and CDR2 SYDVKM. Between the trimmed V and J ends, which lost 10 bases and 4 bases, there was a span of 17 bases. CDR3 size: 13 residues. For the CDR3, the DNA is TGTGCCACGCAACGAGGGAGGGGGTACGAGCAGTACTTC. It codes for CATQRGRGYEQYF.

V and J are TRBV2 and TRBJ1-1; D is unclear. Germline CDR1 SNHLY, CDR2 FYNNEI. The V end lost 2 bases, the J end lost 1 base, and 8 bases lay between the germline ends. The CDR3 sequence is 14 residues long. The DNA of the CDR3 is TGTGCCAGCAGTGAACTGTGGCAGAACACTGAAGCTTTCTTT. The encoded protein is CASSELWQNTEAFF. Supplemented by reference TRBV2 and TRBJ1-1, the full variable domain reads EPEVTQTPSHQVTQMGQEVILRCVPISNHLYFYWYRQILGQKVEFLVSFYNNEISEKSEIFDDQFSVERPDGSNFTLKIRSTKLEDSAMYFCASSELWQNTEAFFGQGTRLTVV.

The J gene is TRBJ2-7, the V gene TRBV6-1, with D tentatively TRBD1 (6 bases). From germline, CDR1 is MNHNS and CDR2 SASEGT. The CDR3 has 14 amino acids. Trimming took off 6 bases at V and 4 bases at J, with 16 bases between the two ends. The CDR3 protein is CASRLTTGSYEQYF. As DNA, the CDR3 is TGTGCCAGCAGGTTGACAACAGGGAGTTACGAGCAGTACTTC.

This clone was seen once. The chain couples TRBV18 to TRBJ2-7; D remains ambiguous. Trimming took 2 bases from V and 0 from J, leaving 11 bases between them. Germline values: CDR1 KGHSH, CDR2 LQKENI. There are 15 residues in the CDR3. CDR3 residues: CASSPMQALSYEQYF. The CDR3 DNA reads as TGTGCCAGCTCACCAATGCAGGCACTCTCCTACGAGCAGTACTTC. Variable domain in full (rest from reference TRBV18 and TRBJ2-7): NAGVMQNPRHLVRRRGQEARLRCSPMKGHSHVYWYRQLPEEGLKFMVYLQKENIIDESGMPKERFSAEFPKEGPSILRIQQVVRGDSAAYFCASSPMQALSYEQYFGPGTRLTVT.

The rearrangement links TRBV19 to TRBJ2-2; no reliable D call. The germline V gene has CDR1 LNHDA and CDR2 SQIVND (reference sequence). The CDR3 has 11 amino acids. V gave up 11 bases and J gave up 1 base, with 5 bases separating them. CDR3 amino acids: CAVRNTGELFF. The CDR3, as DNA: TGTGCCGTGCGGAACACCGGGGAGCTGTTTTTT.

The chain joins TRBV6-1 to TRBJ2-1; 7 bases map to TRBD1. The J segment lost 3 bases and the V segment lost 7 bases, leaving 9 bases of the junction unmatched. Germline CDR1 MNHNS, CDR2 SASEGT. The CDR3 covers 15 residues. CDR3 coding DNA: TGTGCCAGCACGGAAGTGTCAGGGGGCTACAATGAGCAGTTCTTC. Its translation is CASTEVSGGYNEQFF.

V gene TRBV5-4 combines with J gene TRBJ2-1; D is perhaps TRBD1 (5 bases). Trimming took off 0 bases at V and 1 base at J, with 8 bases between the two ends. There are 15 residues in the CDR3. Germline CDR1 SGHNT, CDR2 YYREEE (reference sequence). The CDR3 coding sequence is TGTGCCAGCAGCTTGGACAGGTTTTCCTACAATGAGCAGTTCTTC. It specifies CASSLDRFSYNEQFF. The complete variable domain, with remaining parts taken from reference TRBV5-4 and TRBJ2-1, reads ETGVTQSPTHLIKTRGQQVTLRCSSQSGHNTVSWYQQALGQGPQFIFQYYREEENGRGNFPPRFSGLQFPNYSSELNVNALELDDSALYLCASSLDRFSYNEQFFGPGTRLTVL.

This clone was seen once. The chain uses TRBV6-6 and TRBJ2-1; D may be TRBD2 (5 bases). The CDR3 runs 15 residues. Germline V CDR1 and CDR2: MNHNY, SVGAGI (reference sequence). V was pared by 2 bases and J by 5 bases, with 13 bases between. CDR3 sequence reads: CASSYGVVRDNEQFF. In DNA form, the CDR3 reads TGTGCCAGCAGTTACGGGGTCGTGAGGGACAATGAGCAGTTCTTC.

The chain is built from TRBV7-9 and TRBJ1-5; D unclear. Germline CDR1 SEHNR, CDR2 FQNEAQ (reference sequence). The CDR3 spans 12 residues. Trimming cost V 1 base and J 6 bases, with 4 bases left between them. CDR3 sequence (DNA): TGTGCCAGCAGCTTAGATTTTCAGCCCCAGCATTTT. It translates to CASSLDFQPQHF.

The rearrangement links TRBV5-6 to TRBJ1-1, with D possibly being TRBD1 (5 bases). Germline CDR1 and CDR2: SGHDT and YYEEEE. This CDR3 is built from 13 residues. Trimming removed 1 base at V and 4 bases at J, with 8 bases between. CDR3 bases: TGTGCCAGCAGCTTGCCAGGGTTCACTGAAGCTTTCTTT. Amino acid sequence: CASSLPGFTEAFF.

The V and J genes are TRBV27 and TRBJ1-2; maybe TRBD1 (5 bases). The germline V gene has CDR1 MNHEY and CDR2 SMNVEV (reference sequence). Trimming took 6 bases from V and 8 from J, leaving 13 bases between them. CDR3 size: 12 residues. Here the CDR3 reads CASRFGTSGYTF. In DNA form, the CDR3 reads TGTGCCAGCAGATTCGGGACCTCCGGCTACACCTTC.

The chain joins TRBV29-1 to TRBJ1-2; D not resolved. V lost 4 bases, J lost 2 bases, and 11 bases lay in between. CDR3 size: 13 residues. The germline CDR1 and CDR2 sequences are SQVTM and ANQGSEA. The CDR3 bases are TGCAGCGTTGCGGCAGCGGAGAACTATGGCTACACCTTC. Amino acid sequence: CSVAAAENYGYTF.

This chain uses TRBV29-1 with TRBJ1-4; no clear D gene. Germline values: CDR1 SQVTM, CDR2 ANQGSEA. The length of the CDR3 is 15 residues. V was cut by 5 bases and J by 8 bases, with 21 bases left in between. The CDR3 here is CSVRGESGYGEKLFF. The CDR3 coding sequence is TGCAGCGTTCGGGGTGAAAGTGGGTATGGGGAAAAACTGTTTTTT. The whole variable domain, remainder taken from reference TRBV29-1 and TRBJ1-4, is SAVISQKPSRDICQRGTSLTIQCQVDSQVTMMFWYRQQPGQSLTLIATANQGSEATYESGFVIDKFPISRPNLTFSTLTVSNMSPEDSSIYLCSVRGESGYGEKLFFGSGTQLSVL.

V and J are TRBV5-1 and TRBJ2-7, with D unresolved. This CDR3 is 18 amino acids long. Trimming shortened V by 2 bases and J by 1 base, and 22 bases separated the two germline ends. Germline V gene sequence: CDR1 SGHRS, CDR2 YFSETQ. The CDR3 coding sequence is TGCGCCAGCAGCTTTTTTGTGGCAGGCCCTTCGGGTTCCTACGAGCAGTACTTC. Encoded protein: CASSFFVAGPSGSYEQYF. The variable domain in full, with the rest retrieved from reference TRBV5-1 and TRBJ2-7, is KAGVTQTPRYLIKTRGQQVTLSCSPISGHRSVSWYQQTPGQGLQFLFEYFSETQRNKGNFPGRFSGRQFSNSRSEMNVSTLELGDSALYLCASSFFVAGPSGSYEQYFGPGTRLTVT.

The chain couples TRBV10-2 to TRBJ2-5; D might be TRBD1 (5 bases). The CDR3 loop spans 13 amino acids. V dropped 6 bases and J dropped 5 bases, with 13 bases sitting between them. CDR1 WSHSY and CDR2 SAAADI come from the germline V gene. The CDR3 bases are TGCGCCAGCAGCGATCGGACACTGGAGACCCAGTACTTC. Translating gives CASSDRTLETQYF.

The CDR3 loop is CASSINQPQHF. CDR3 DNA sequence: TGTGCCAGTAGTATCAATCAGCCCCAGCATTTT. The rearrangement uses TRBV19 and TRBJ1-5, with D unresolved. The CDR3 covers 11 residues. Germline loops: CDR1 LNHDA, CDR2 SQIVND (reference sequence). V lost 3 bases and J 3 bases, leaving 0 bases between the germline ends.

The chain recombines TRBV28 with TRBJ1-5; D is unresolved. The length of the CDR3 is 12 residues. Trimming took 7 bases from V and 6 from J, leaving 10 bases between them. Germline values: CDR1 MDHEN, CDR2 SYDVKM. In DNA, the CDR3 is TGTGCCAGCAATTATGGAGCTCAGCCCCAGCATTTT. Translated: CASNYGAQPQHF.

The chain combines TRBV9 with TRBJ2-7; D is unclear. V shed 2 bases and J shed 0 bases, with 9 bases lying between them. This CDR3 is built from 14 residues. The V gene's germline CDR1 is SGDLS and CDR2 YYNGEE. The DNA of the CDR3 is TGTGCCAGCAGCGTTGGCAGTCCCTCCTACGAGCAGTACTTC. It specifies CASSVGSPSYEQYF.

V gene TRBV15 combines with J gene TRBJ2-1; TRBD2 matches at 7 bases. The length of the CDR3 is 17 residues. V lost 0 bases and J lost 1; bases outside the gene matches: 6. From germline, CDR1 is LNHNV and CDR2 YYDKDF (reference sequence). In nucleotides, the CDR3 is TGTGCCACCAGCAGAGAAGAAGCGGGATTGTCCTACAATGAGCAGTTCTTC. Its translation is CATSREEAGLSYNEQFF.

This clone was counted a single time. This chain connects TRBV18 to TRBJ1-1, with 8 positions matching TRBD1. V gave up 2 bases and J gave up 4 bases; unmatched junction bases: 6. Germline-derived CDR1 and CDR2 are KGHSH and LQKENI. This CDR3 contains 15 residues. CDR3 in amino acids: CASSPATGAATEAFF. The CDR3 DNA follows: TGTGCCAGCTCACCAGCGACAGGGGCGGCCACTGAAGCTTTCTTT.